The 21 T cell receptor beta chains below come from one sample, sequenced in a study of beta chain features in type 1 diabetes (dated by TCRdb to 2017 to 2018). Broad study findings and their caveats: Type 1 diabetes patients showed a moderate but significant shortening of TCRB CDR3 length in all four CD4+ subsets.

Their specific antigens are unknown. Library construction relied on the immunoSEQ multiplex PCR assay. The High Capacity cDNA Reverse Transcription Kit was used to reverse transcribe all of the isolated RNA, meaning that expressed TCRB transcripts were what got sequenced. TCRdb carries this immuneACCESS record with in-frame sequences only. Its versions omit some clonotypes, under half of them owing to an unresolved V gene in the studies checked, with the rest unexplained. Counted in this sample were 680,000 or so clones; under 15% of them appeared once. 0.02% to 0.025% of the sample belongs to the ten largest clones. Sequenced: naive CD4+ T cells from blood. According to the study, the label for this sample's cell subset or site signals: true naive CD4+ T cells. Receptors originate from a man between 18 and 35 years old with type 1 diabetes.

Only a few counts were recorded for this clone. The chain combines TRBV13 with TRBJ2-7; D may be TRBD1 or TRBD2 (5 bases each). CDR3 length: 15 residues. CDR1 is PRHDT, CDR2 FYEKMQ, per germline (reference sequence). V lost 5 bases to trimming and J lost 8 bases, with 22 bases between them. The CDR3 loop reads CASSPPGPNEAKQYF. In DNA form, the CDR3 reads TGTGCCAGCAGCCCTCCGGGGCCGAACGAGGCCAAGCAGTACTTC. Combining the CDR3 with reference TRBV13 and TRBJ2-7 gives the whole variable domain AAGVIQSPRHLIKEKRETATLKCYPIPRHDTVYWYQQGPGQDPQFLISFYEKMQSDKGSIPDRFSAQQFSDYHSELNMSSLELGDSALYFCASSPPGPNEAKQYFGPGTRLTVT.

A word on this clone: Other nucleotide sequences in the sample specify the same CDR3. The V and J genes are TRBV29-1 and TRBJ1-2; no firm D call. CDR1 and CDR2 (germline): SQVTM, ANQGSEA. CDR3 length equals 11 residues. V lost 4 bases, J lost 2 bases, and 5 bases lay in between. The CDR3 DNA reads TGCAGCGTTGGCCAAAACTATGGCTACACCTTC. Translation: CSVGQNYGYTF.

With respect to this clone: At one end the junction does not follow the germline gene, possibly because of a read error. The genes are TRBV7-7 and TRBJ1-6; 9 nucleotides match TRBD1. Germline V lookup: CDR1 SSHAT, CDR2 FNYEAQ (reference sequence). This CDR3 has 15 residues. The DNA for the CDR3 is TGTGCTAGCAGCTTCAGCGACAGGGGGAATTCACCCCTCCACTTT. Protein product: CASSFSDRGNSPLHF.

This clone was detected only a few times. V and J are TRBV6-6 and TRBJ2-3, with a possible D match to TRBD2 (6 bases). V lost 5 bases to trimming and J lost 6 bases, with 15 bases between them. This CDR3 is built from 14 residues. Germline CDR1 reads MNHNY; CDR2 reads SVGAGI (reference sequence). CDR3 loop: CASSTLGGADTQYF. In DNA, the CDR3 is TGTGCCAGCAGTACCCTCGGAGGGGCGGATACGCAGTATTTT.

This clone was observed a few times. The chain joins TRBV9 to TRBJ2-3; D is unresolved. This CDR3 is built from 17 residues. The V end lost 0 bases, the J end lost 0 bases, and 14 bases lay between the germline ends. Germline CDR1 is SGDLS and CDR2 is YYNGEE. CDR3 bases: TGTGCCAGCAGCGTAGCGAAGGATCGCAGGAGCACAGATACGCAGTATTTT. Translating it yields CASSVAKDRRSTDTQYF.

The chain is built from TRBV2 and TRBJ1-2; no clear D. Germline V gene sequence: CDR1 SNHLY, CDR2 FYNNEI. V was shortened by 0 bases and J by 0 bases, with 11 bases between the two germline ends. The CDR3 is 16 residues long. The CDR3 nucleotides read TGTGCCAGCAGTGAAGCGTTACTGCCGACTAACTATGGCTACACCTTC. This codes for CASSEALLPTNYGYTF.

This clone has a handful of counts. This chain joins TRBV6-1 and TRBJ2-3; D is unresolved. This CDR3 is built from 12 residues. Germline V gives CDR1 MNHNS, CDR2 SASEGT. V dropped 0 bases and J dropped 6 bases, with 4 bases sitting between them. Here the CDR3 reads CASSEAEDTQYF. The CDR3 DNA reads TGTGCCAGCAGTGAAGCGGAGGATACGCAGTATTTT.

This clone was counted a few times. The V and J genes are TRBV14 and TRBJ1-2; D not certain. V was shortened by 4 bases and J by 1 base, with 16 bases between the two germline ends. Germline CDR1 and CDR2: SGHDN and FVKESK. The CDR3 is 16 amino acids. DNA for the CDR3: TGTGCCAGCAGCCGCAGCCGGGCTTCCTATAACTATGGCTACACCTTC. It specifies CASSRSRASYNYGYTF.

The chain uses TRBV9 and TRBJ2-1; D may match TRBD1 or TRBD2 (5 bases each). There are 15 residues in the CDR3. Trimming shortened V by 6 bases and J by 3 bases, and 16 bases separated the two germline ends. Germline V CDR1 and CDR2: SGDLS, YYNGEE. The CDR3 bases are TGTGCCAGCAACCGGGGCGGCTACCTCTACAATGAGCAGTTCTTC. This translates into CASNRGGYLYNEQFF.

This chain connects TRBV27 to TRBJ2-1; D possibly corresponds to TRBD2 (5 bases). CDR3 size: 14 residues. Germline V CDR1 and CDR2: MNHEY, SMNVEV (reference sequence). V was trimmed by 2 bases and J by 0 bases, leaving 5 bases between them. The CDR3 is CASSLGSSYNEQFF. The CDR3 bases are TGTGCCAGCAGTTTAGGGAGCTCCTACAATGAGCAGTTCTTC.

This clone showed up just a few times. The chain joins TRBV30 to TRBJ1-1; 7 bases match TRBD1. The CDR3 sequence is 13 residues long. Trimming cost V 3 bases and J 10 bases; bases outside gene matches: 11. Germline CDR1 and CDR2: GTSNPN and SVGIG (reference sequence). CDR3 in amino acids: CAWSSKKTGTAFF. CDR3 sequence (DNA): TGTGCCTGGAGCAGTAAAAAGACAGGGACAGCTTTCTTT.

The CDR3 DNA follows: TGCAGCGTTGGCCCCGGGGGGACTGATCAGCCCCAGCATTTT. Translating it yields CSVGPGGTDQPQHF. The gene calls are TRBV29-1 and TRBJ1-5, with D possibly matching TRBD1 (5 bases). Germline V lookup: CDR1 SQVTM, CDR2 ANQGSEA. V lost 4 bases and J lost 5, with 15 bases in between. This CDR3 spans 14 amino acids.

This clone was seen a handful of times. The V gene is TRBV30, the J gene TRBJ1-2; maybe TRBD1 (5 bases). Trimming left V 1 base short and J 0 bases short, with 9 bases between. The germline gives CDR1 GTSNPN, CDR2 SVGIG (reference sequence). There are 14 residues in the CDR3. The DNA of the CDR3 is TGTGCCTGGAGTGCGGACACCGCTAACTATGGCTACACCTTC. Translation: CAWSADTANYGYTF.

CDR3 residues: CASSPVGPQYF. Here the CDR3 DNA reads TGTGCCAGCAGCCCCGTAGGCCCCCAGTACTTC. The rearrangement joins TRBV7-9 to TRBJ2-5; no definite D call. Germline assignment: CDR1 SEHNR and CDR2 FQNEAQ (reference sequence). The V gene lost 5 bases and the J gene lost 9 bases, with 10 bases spanning the gap. The CDR3 runs to 11 residues.

The chain carries TRBV7-2 and TRBJ2-1, with TRBD2 matching 8 bases. Per germline, CDR1 SGHTA and CDR2 FQGNSA. This CDR3 is built from 16 residues. V trimming: 5 bases; J trimming: 8 bases; junction bases outside the gene matches: 14. CDR3 loop: CASSPGRGALRDEQFF. The CDR3 nucleotides are TGTGCCAGCAGCCCCGGGCGGGGGGCCCTTAGGGATGAGCAGTTCTTC.

This clone has only a few counts. The chain carries TRBV5-6 and TRBJ1-4, with TRBD1 matching over 8 bases. CDR3 size: 16 residues. Germline CDR1 SGHDT, CDR2 YYEEEE. V lost 0 bases and J lost 7; bases outside the gene matches: 8. The CDR3 sequence is CASSLGQGWNGEKLFF. Here the CDR3 DNA reads TGTGCCAGCAGCTTGGGACAGGGGTGGAATGGTGAAAAACTGTTTTTT.

This chain connects TRBV7-8 to TRBJ1-5; weak D call: TRBD1 (5 bases). Trimming stripped 5 bases from V and 0 bases from J, with 14 bases between. Germline V gives CDR1 SGHVS, CDR2 FQNEAQ. The CDR3 is 16 residues long. In DNA form, the CDR3 reads TGTGCCAGCAGCCCGCCCGGCAGGGATAGCAATCAGCCCCAGCATTTT. Protein product: CASSPPGRDSNQPQHF.

This clone was seen more than once but under ten times. The gene calls are TRBV6-1 and TRBJ1-6, with D possibly being TRBD1 (6 bases). Trimming took off 3 bases at V and 8 bases at J, with 23 bases between the two ends. Germline CDR1 and CDR2: MNHNS and SASEGT. The CDR3 consists of 18 residues. The CDR3 loop is CASSDDRPLLLDHSPLHF. CDR3 bases: TGTGCCAGCAGTGACGACAGGCCCCTCCTTCTGGATCATTCACCCCTCCACTTT.

The gene calls are TRBV7-9 and TRBJ1-1, with TRBD1 identical over 7 bases. V lost 2 bases, J lost 7 bases, and 1 base stayed unmatched. The CDR3 runs to 12 residues. Germline-derived CDR1 and CDR2 are SEHNR and FQNEAQ (reference sequence). The CDR3 DNA is TGTGCCAGCAGCTTACGACAGGGTGAAGCTTTCTTT. The encoded protein is CASSLRQGEAFF.

This clone was observed a few times. This chain connects TRBV10-3 to TRBJ1-1, with D hard to call. This CDR3 is built from 13 residues. Germline CDR1 and CDR2: ENHRY and SYGVKD. V shed 3 bases and J shed 2 bases, with 7 bases lying between them. The DNA of the CDR3 is TGTGCCATCAGTGAACTGGGTAACACTGAAGCTTTCTTT. Protein sequence: CAISELGNTEAFF.

This chain connects TRBV19 to TRBJ1-2; D is unresolved. From germline, CDR1 is LNHDA and CDR2 SQIVND (reference sequence). The CDR3 contains 12 residues. The V and J ends lost 6 bases and 5 bases respectively, with 10 bases between them. The CDR3: CASRRTAYGYTF. In DNA form, the CDR3 reads TGTGCCAGTAGGCGGACGGCTTATGGCTACACCTTC.